This TCR beta chain stems from a study of type 1 regulatory T cells. For the study at large: T-allo10 is a Tr1-enriched, alloantigen-specific CD4 T cell product made in vitro.

The CDR3 contains 18 residues. J was trimmed by 3 bases and V by 7 bases; bases with no gene match: 19. Using its own MiXCR run on the reads, TCRdb lists one record per CDR3 protein. The table lists approximately 97,000 distinct CDR3 sequences, roughly 30% of them singletons. The sequence derives from a human donor in good health. The rearrangement joins TRBV5-7 to TRBJ2-7; 10 bases are shared with TRBD2. TRBV5-7 is labeled an ORF, and its function is uncertain. The material sequenced was CD4+ T cells, either the whole sample or a sorted fraction (not recorded which). Written as DNA, the CDR3 is TGTGCCAGCGTGTCCCCAAGGCACCCGGGACTAGCGATCTACGAGCAGTACTTC. Translating it yields CASVSPRHPGLAIYEQYF.